This TCR beta chain was sequenced during a study of cytomegalovirus exposure and HLA in healthy donors. Study at large: An earlier analysis found fewer than 140 million unique TCR beta sequences from 200 million or so T cells. Study-level results: Several of the most significant clusters appeared, in a later analysis, to be linked to common viral pathogens. The study labeled 150 to 200 TCR beta chains cytomegalovirus-associated.

Remarks on this clone: Its antigen is not known.

Germline-derived CDR1 and CDR2 are MGHRA and YSYEKL. The CDR3 has 20 amino acids. The V end was cut by 0 bases, the J end by 0 bases, with 20 bases between. The study ran its PCR with 60 Vbeta and 13 Jbeta primers. TCRdb keeps only in-frame clones here, not all; method: immunoSEQ multiplex PCR. The sample carries tens of thousands of clones, around 77% recorded once. Healthy bone marrow donors supplied every sample. The receptor was derived from a man aged 25 to 45 in good health and CMV-seronegative. The chain links TRBV4-1 to TRBJ1-4; possibly TRBD1 for D (5 bases). The sample consisted of PBMCs. CDR3 bases: TGCGCCAGCAGCCAAGATCTCTCGACAGCGCTCCGTGCAACTAATGAAAAACTGTTTTTT. Protein sequence: CASSQDLSTALRATNEKLFF.